Listed below are T cell receptor beta chains from one sample, sequenced in a study of T cell responses to AZD1222 COVID-19 vaccine. Profiling relied on immunoSEQ multiplex PCR, and the TCRdb table lists in-frame clones only, not all of them. The profile shows around 110,000 clones, approximately 86% of them singletons. The sequencing used peripheral blood, collected on day 0 of AZD1222 vaccination. The source is an adult in good health. The CDR3 runs from the conserved cysteine through the conserved F or W.

j_call | v_call | cdr3_aa
TRBJ2-6 | TRBV12-5 | CASGSSGRSSGANVLTF
TRBJ1-5 | TRBV12-3/TRBV12-4 | CASSVGNQPQHF
TRBJ1-2 | TRBV5-1 | CASSLAGGLYTF
TRBJ1-3 | TRBV7-2 | CASSLRLNSGNTIYF
TRBJ1-2 | TRBV6-5 | CASSFEGPYGYTF
TRBJ2-2 | TRBV2 | CASSEGVLAGNPGELFF
TRBJ2-1 | TRBV10-3 | CAISSRQGNNNEQFF
TRBJ1-1 | TRBV25-1 | CASTPDRGNTEAFF
TRBJ1-1 | TRBV4-1 | CASSQVMNTEAFF
TRBJ2-1 | TRBV7-9 | CASSSRTGLSYNEQFF
TRBJ2-6 | TRBV7-3 | CASSLNSGANVLTF
TRBJ1-2 | TRBV5-1 | CASSAGTGLYGYTF
TRBJ2-1 | TRBV7-2 | CASSSSGTRGYNEQFF
TRBJ2-1 | TRBV5-1 | CASSLARQVTYNEQFF
TRBJ1-1 | TRBV28 | CASSSPTANDRGTEAFF
TRBJ2-3 | TRBV7-9 | CASSRDRGRAGDTQYF
TRBJ1-4 | TRBV28 | CASSSSGTEKLFF
TRBJ1-6 | TRBV12-5 | CASGPRVEVSGHNSPLHF
TRBJ2-7 | TRBV27 | CASSQNRGYEQYF
TRBJ1-1 | TRBV6-2/TRBV6-3 | CASSPYRGAGNTEAFF
TRBJ1-4 | TRBV3-1/TRBV3-2 | CASSQDLDAKTNEKLFF
TRBJ2-7 | TRBV18 | CASSPDPAPAYEQYF
TRBJ1-2 | TRBV12-3/TRBV12-4 | CASRRRGLYGYTF
TRBJ2-1 | TRBV11-2 | CASSSVAGKQFF
TRBJ1-2 | TRBV28 | CASSRTRGAYGYTF
TRBJ2-1 | TRBV7-9 | CASSLGQRLRFNEQFF
TRBJ2-5 | TRBV14 | CASSQGLQHQETQYF
TRBJ1-6 | TRBV11-3 | CASSLRSSYNSPLHF
TRBJ2-7 | TRBV7-2 | CASSLPTRGVTYEQYF
TRBJ1-2 | TRBV7-6 | CASSLAEGQGRGYTF
TRBJ2-5 | TRBV6-5 | CASSSTGGKETQYF
TRBJ1-6 | TRBV19 | CASTTSQGASNSPLHF
TRBJ2-7 | TRBV5-6 | CASSSTGTGFPYEQYF
TRBJ1-1 | TRBV19 | CASSALQGAGAEAFF
TRBJ1-2 | TRBV21-1 | CASSRPPTGSYRRANYGYTF
TRBJ2-1 | TRBV6-5 | CASTRGEGQQFF
TRBJ1-4 | TRBV5-4 | CASSLGNGATNEKLFF
TRBJ2-5 | TRBV6-5 | CASSYRTSGGQETQYF
TRBJ1-4 | TRBV28 | CASSFLATTNEKLFF
TRBJ2-7 | TRBV13 | CASSLGRVGEQYF
TRBJ2-5 | TRBV7-2 | CASSLGSQETQYF
TRBJ2-1 | TRBV20-1 | CSARAGGPEFF
TRBJ2-5 | TRBV6-2/TRBV6-3 | CASSGPQETQYF
TRBJ2-1 | TRBV15 | CATSRGGRLAGYEQFF
TRBJ2-1 | TRBV5-1 | CASSLVSRVYNEQFF
TRBJ2-1 | TRBV7-9 | CASRYRETYNEQFF
TRBJ1-3 | TRBV7-9 | CASSSSGADSGNTIYF
TRBJ2-7 | TRBV21-1 | CASRVGRGGKYEQYF
TRBJ1-1 | TRBV7-9 | CASSPGEGANTEAFF
TRBJ1-6 | TRBV7-9 | CASSETGGLNSPLHF
TRBJ1-3 | TRBV6-1 | CASSEALPVSVSGNTIYF
TRBJ2-1 | TRBV9 | CASSKNNEQFF
TRBJ2-5 | TRBV5-4 | CASSFPLGDTQYF
TRBJ1-1 | TRBV5-5 | CASSFFGSTEAFF
TRBJ1-2 | TRBV6-6 | CASSYYEDRNYGYTF
TRBJ1-2 | TRBV18 | CASSPGPDGYTF